The sample holds one count of the clone carrying this T cell receptor beta chain. Its antigen is not identified. These data originate in a study of shared clonotypes between healthy human individuals. The CDR3 consists of 15 residues. Germline V gene data show CDR1 as MNHEY and CDR2 as SVGAGI. Trimming stripped 5 bases from V and 1 base from J, with 14 bases between. Terminally differentiated effector memory CD45RA+ cells were excluded from the naive CD8 cells, which were CD45RO-negative and positively selected for CCR7. Donors, healthy HIV-negative adults, lacked recent acute infections or vaccinations. Only Caucasian adults living in Nashville, Tennessee served as donors. Study-level points and caveats: Generally, naive subsets came out with larger estimated richness than memory subsets. Naive CD4 clonotype sharing across several donors was 5% to 6%.

Clones were sequenced by immunoSEQ multiplex PCR, and TCRdb holds only the in-frame ones, with some missing. The table shows roughly 2 million clones, with approximately 94% occurring only once. The sequence came from a man aged 18 to 29 in good health. The chain joins TRBV6-5 to TRBJ1-1, with D possibly TRBD1 on 6 matching bases. Specimen: naive CD8+ T cells sorted from blood. CDR3 protein: CASSVHEGGNTEAFF. CDR3 in DNA: TGTGCCAGCAGTGTCCACGAGGGGGGGAACACTGAAGCTTTCTTT.